This is a list of T cell receptor beta chains from one sample in a study of cytomegalovirus exposure and HLA in healthy donors. Clones were sequenced by immunoSEQ multiplex PCR, and TCRdb holds only the in-frame ones, with some missing. There are 200,000 to 250,000 clones in the sample; around 78% occur only once, and about 6% lies in the top ten. Sequencing was done on a sample of PBMCs. Receptors were obtained from a woman between 18 and 30 years old in good health and CMV-seronegative. The CDR3 runs from the conserved cysteine through the conserved F or W. The D gene is left open where the match is weak. Where a row states a size, it is once, few, many or the class of an expanded clone; other rows omit it.

.,TRBJ2-7,.,TRBV9,CASSPEGGLNYEQYF,TGTGCCAGCAGCCCGGAGGGGGGGCTTAACTACGAGCAGTACTTC
.,TRBJ1-5,.,TRBV6-5,CASSYSKSNNQPQHF,TGTGCCAGCAGTTACTCGAAGAGCAACAATCAGCCCCAGCATTTT
.,TRBJ1-2,.,TRBV28,CASVHGGQGGYGYTF,TGTGCCAGCGTACACGGGGGCCAAGGGGGCTATGGCTACACCTTC
.,TRBJ1-2,.,TRBV6-5,CASRLGRGGGYTF,TGCGCCAGCAGGCTGGGGAGGGGGGGCGGCTACACCTTC
TRBD1,TRBJ1-4,.,TRBV28,CASTGTEGVRGEKLFF,TGTGCCAGCACAGGGACAGAGGGGGTACGGGGTGAAAAACTGTTTTTT
.,TRBJ2-1,.,TRBV5-1,CASSVRELSYNEQFF,TGCGCCAGCAGCGTCCGGGAACTTTCCTACAATGAGCAGTTCTTC
TRBD1,TRBJ1-1,.,TRBV13,CASSLLQGGTEAFF,TGTGCCAGCAGCCTATTACAGGGGGGGACTGAAGCTTTCTTT
.,TRBJ2-2,.,TRBV18,CASSPPGPGPGELFF,TGTGCCAGCTCACCACCCGGCCCGGGGCCCGGGGAGCTGTTTTTT
.,TRBJ2-2,few,TRBV9,CASSVGATNTGELFF,TGTGCCAGCAGCGTTGGGGCAACGAACACCGGGGAGCTGTTTTTT
.,TRBJ1-2,.,TRBV6-1,CASSVWGGVDGYTF,TGTGCCAGCAGTGTATGGGGGGGGGTCGACGGCTACACCTTC
.,TRBJ2-7,.,TRBV6-1,CASSRDTPYEQYF,TGTGCCAGCAGCCGGGACACACCCTACGAGCAGTACTTC
.,TRBJ2-3,.,TRBV30,CAWKQRALRQADTQYF,TGTGCCTGGAAACAACGGGCCTTGAGGCAGGCAGATACGCAGTATTTT
.,TRBJ1-3,.,TRBV11-1,CASSLSGTAGNTIYF,TGTGCCAGCAGCTTATCTGGAACGGCTGGAAACACCATATATTTT
.,TRBJ1-3,.,TRBV19,CASSDQPSVGNTIYF,TGTGCCAGTAGTGATCAACCCTCAGTCGGAAACACCATATATTTT
.,TRBJ2-5,.,TRBV2,CASRPEGETQYF,TGTGCCAGCAGACCCGAGGGAGAGACCCAGTACTTC
.,TRBJ1-5,.,TRBV5-4,CASSWDGTNQPQHF,TGTGCCAGCAGCTGGGACGGCACCAATCAGCCCCAGCATTTT
TRBD1,TRBJ1-5,.,TRBV28,CASIRQGAVGSNQPQHF,TGTGCCAGCATCCGCCAGGGGGCAGTGGGAAGCAATCAGCCCCAGCATTTT
TRBD2,TRBJ2-1,.,TRBV2,CASTRLAGGYNEQFF,TGTGCCAGCACTCGACTAGCGGGAGGGTACAATGAGCAGTTCTTC
TRBD2,TRBJ2-5,.,TRBV2,CASSFGLAETQYF,TGTGCCAGCAGTTTCGGACTAGCGGAGACCCAGTACTTC
.,TRBJ1-2,.,TRBV2,CASNSEGGNYGYTF,TGTGCCAGCAACTCCGAGGGGGGGAACTATGGCTACACCTTC
.,TRBJ2-2,.,TRBV18,CASSPPDRRYTGELFF,TGTGCCAGCTCACCACCCGACAGAAGATACACCGGGGAGCTGTTTTTT
TRBD2,TRBJ2-2,once,TRBV5-1,CASSLRTSGTTGELFF,TGCGCCAGCAGCTTGCGGACTAGCGGGACCACCGGGGAGCTGTTTTTT
.,TRBJ1-1,few,TRBV7-9,CASSLATPLEEAFF,TGTGCCAGCAGCTTAGCGACGCCGCTTGAGGAAGCTTTCTTT
TRBD1,TRBJ1-1,.,TRBV6-5,CASSYSYRGTEAFF,TGTGCCAGCAGTTACTCCTACAGGGGCACTGAAGCTTTCTTT
TRBD1,TRBJ1-1,.,TRBV11-2,CASSSGQGRLAFF,TGTGCCAGCAGCTCCGGACAGGGTCGATTGGCTTTCTTT
TRBD1,TRBJ2-1,.,TRBV19,CASSPLRDRTYNEQFF,TGTGCCAGTAGTCCCCTCCGGGACAGAACCTACAATGAGCAGTTCTTC
TRBD1,TRBJ1-1,.,TRBV19,CASSRDRGRVNTEAFF,TGTGCCAGTAGCCGGGACAGGGGGCGGGTGAACACTGAAGCTTTCTTT
.,TRBJ1-2,few,TRBV25-1,CASSQGNYGYTF,TGTGCCAGCAGTCAGGGCAACTATGGCTACACCTTC
.,TRBJ1-1,.,TRBV5-6,CASSLRGRAEGFF,TGTGCCAGCAGCTTGCGCGGCAGGGCCGAGGGTTTCTTT
.,TRBJ1-5,.,TRBV6-6,CASSLPSNQPQHF,TGTGCCAGCAGCTTACCTAGCAATCAGCCCCAGCATTTT
.,TRBJ1-2,.,TRBV29-1,CSVEPPGGNYGYTF,TGCAGCGTTGAACCCCCAGGAGGAAACTATGGCTACACCTTC